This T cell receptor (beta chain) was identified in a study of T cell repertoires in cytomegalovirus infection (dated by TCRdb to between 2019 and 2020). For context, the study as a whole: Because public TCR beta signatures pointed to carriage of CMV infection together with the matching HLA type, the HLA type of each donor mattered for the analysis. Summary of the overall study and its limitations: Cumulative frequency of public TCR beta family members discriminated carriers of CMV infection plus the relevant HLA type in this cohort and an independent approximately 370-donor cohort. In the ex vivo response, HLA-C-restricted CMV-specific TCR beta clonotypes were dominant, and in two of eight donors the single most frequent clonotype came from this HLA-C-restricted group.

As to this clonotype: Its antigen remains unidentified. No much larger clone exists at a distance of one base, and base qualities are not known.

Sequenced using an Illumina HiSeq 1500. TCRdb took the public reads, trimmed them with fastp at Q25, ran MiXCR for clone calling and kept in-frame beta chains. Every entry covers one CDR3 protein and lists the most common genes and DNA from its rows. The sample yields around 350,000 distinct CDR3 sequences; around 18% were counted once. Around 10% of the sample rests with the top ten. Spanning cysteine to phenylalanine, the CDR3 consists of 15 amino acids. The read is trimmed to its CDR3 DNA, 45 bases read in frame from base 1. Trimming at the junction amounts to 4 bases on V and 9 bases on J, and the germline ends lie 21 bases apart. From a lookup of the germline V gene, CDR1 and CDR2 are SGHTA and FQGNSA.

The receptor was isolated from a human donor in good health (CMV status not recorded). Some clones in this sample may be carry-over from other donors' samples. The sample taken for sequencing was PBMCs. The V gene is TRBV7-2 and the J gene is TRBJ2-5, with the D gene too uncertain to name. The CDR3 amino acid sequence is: CASSSNPVTGRAQYF. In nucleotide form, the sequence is TGTGCCAGCAGCTCCAACCCGGTGACCGGTCGGGCCCAGTACTTC.